This T cell receptor (beta chain) emerged from a study of T cell repertoires in cytomegalovirus infection. Regarding the study as a whole: CMV-specific TCR beta clonotypes restricted by HLA-C were the ones dominating the ex vivo response. Accumulated public TCR beta family frequency recognized individuals carrying CMV together with the relevant HLA.

This clonotype was seen repeatedly, ten times or more. Its antigen remains unidentified. MiXCR, applied by TCRdb to the reads, yields one record per CDR3 protein. The sample lists 270,000 or so distinct CDR3 sequences, 15% to 20% occurring once. The CDR3 is 14 residues long. Germline V CDR1 and CDR2: MNHEY, SVGEGT. Trimming removed 8 bases from V and 3 bases from J; junction bases left unmatched: 5. This chain links TRBV6-2 or TRBV6-3 with TRBJ2-7; 12 bases are a match to TRBD2. The TCR sequence derives from a human donor in good health (CMV status not recorded). Some clones in this sample may be carry-over from other donors' samples. Sequenced sample: CD8+ T cells from PBMCs. The CDR3 here is CASRGLAGDYEQYF. In nucleotides, the CDR3 is TGTGCCAGCCGGGGACTAGCGGGTGACTACGAGCAGTACTTC.